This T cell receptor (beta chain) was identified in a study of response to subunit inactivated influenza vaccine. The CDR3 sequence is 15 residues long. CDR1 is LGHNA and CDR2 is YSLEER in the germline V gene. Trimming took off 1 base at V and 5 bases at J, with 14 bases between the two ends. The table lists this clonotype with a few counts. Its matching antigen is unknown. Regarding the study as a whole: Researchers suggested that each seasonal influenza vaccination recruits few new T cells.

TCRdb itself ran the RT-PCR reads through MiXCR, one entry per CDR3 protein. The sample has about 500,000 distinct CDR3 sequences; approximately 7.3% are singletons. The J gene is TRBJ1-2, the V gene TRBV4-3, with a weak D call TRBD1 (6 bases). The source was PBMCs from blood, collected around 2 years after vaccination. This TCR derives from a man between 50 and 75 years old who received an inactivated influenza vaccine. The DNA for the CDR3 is TGCGCCAGCAGCCAAGCGGATGGGACACCTTATGGCTACACCTTC. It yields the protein CASSQADGTPYGYTF.